This TCR beta chain was captured by sequencing in a study of cytotoxic CD8 clonotypes in ibrutinib-treated CLL. Using immunoSEQ multiplex PCR, the repertoire was profiled, and TCRdb retains in-frame clones only, with some absent. The sample lists about 60,000 clones, 56% occurring once. Germline loops: CDR1 MNHEY, CDR2 SVGAGI. The germline V and J ends were trimmed by 5 bases and 3 bases, with 16 bases remaining between them. The CDR3 totals 15 residues. The sequencing used PBMCs, collected after 24 months of ibrutinib treatment. The receptor was isolated from a human donor with chronic lymphocytic leukemia. The genes are TRBV6-5 and TRBJ1-1, with D possibly being TRBD1 (5 bases). As DNA, the CDR3 is TGTGCCAGCAGTAGACTCCCTTTAGGGGACACTGAAGCTTTCTTT. This sequence encodes CASSRLPLGDTEAFF.